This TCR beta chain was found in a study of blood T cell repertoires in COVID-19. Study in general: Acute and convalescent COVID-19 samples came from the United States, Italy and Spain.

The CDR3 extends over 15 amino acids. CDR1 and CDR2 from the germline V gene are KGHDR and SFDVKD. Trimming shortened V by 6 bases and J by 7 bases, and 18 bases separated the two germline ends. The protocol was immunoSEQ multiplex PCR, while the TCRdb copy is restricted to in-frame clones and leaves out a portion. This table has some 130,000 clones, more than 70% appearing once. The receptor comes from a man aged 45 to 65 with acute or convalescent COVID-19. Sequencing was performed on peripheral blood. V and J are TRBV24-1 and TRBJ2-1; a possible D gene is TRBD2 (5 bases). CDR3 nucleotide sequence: TGTGCCACCAGTCCTAGGGAGCGAATGTCGAATGAGCAGTTCTTC. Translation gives CATSPRERMSNEQFF.